The clone carrying this T cell receptor beta chain was seen at least ten times. Its antigen is unidentified. The data were obtained in a study of neurological immune-mediated disorders. For the study at large: About 90% of the 34 multiple sclerosis patients had relapsing-remitting disease; 3 had secondary progressive.

Unsorted libraries were prepared from 2 million PBMCs held at -80 C. Trimming took off 5 bases at V and 4 bases at J, with 11 bases between the two ends. The CDR3 spans 13 residues. Germline V gene sequence: CDR1 MNHEY, CDR2 SVGEGT. TCRdb re-derived calls from the 5' RACE reads in MiXCR, one entry per CDR3 protein. Here the sample spans roughly 62,000 distinct CDR3 sequences, 2% to 2.5% being singletons. Study observations and caveats: Phylogenetic grouping placed 18 of 34 multiple sclerosis patients' repertoires in one related-CDR3 cluster, a possible signature. None of the CDR3 amino acid sequences found in expanded clones was shared across subjects. This suggests that the TCR-beta repertoires were private in all groups.

Specimen: PBMCs. V is TRBV6-2 or TRBV6-3 and J is TRBJ1-2; possible D gene TRBD1, 6 bases. The clonotype was recovered from a man in his forties or fifties with multiple sclerosis. The CDR3 DNA follows: TGTGCCAGCAGTCAGGGACAACGCTATGGCTACACCTTC. Its protein is CASSQGQRYGYTF.